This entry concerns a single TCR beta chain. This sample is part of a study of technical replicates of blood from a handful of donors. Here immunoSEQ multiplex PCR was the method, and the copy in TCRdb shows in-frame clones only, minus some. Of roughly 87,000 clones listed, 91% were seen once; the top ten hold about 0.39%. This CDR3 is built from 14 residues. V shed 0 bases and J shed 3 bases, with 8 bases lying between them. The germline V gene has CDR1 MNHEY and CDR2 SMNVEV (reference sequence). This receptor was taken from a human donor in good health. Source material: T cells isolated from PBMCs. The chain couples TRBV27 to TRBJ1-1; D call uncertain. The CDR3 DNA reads TGTGCCAGCAGTTTATCAGGAGGGTACACTGAAGCTTTCTTT. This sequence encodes CASSLSGGYTEAFF.